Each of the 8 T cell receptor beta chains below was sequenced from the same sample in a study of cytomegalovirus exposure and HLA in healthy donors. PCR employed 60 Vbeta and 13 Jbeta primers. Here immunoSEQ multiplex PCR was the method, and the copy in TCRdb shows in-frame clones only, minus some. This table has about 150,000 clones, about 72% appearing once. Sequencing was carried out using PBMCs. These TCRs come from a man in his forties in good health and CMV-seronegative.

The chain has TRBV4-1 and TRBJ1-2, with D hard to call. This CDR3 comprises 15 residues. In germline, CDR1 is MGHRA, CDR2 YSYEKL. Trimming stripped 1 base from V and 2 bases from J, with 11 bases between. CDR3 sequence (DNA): TGCGCCAGCAGCCAAGTCGGAGCAAAGAACTATGGCTACACCTTC. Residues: CASSQVGAKNYGYTF.

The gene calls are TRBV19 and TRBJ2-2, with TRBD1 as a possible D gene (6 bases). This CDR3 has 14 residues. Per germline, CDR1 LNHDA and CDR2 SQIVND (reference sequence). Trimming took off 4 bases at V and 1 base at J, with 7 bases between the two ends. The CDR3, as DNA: TGTGCCAGTAGTAGGGGACAGAACACCGGGGAGCTGTTTTTT. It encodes CASSRGQNTGELFF. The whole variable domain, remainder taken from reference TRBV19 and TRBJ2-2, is DGGITQSPKYLFRKEGQNVTLSCEQNLNHDAMYWYRQDPGQGLRLIYYSQIVNDFQKGDIAEGYSVSREKKESFPLTVTSAQKNPTAFYLCASSRGQNTGELFFGEGSRLTVL.

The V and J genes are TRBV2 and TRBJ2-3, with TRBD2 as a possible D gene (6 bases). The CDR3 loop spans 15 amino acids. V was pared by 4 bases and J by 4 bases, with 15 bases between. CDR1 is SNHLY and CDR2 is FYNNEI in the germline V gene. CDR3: CASSVAGTGPDTQYF. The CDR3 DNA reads TGTGCCAGCAGTGTGGCGGGAACGGGGCCAGATACGCAGTATTTT.

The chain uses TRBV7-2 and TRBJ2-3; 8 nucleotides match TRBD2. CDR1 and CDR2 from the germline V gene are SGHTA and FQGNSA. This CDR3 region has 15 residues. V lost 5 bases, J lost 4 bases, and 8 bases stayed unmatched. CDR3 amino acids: CASSPQAGAPDTQYF. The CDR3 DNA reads TGTGCCAGCAGCCCCCAAGCGGGAGCCCCAGATACGCAGTATTTT.

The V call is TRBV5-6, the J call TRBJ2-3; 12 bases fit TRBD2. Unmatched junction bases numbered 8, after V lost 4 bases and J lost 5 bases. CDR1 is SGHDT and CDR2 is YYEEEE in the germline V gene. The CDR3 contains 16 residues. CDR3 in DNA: TGTGCCAGCAGCCAAGGATTGACTAGCGGGAGAGATACGCAGTATTTT. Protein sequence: CASSQGLTSGRDTQYF.

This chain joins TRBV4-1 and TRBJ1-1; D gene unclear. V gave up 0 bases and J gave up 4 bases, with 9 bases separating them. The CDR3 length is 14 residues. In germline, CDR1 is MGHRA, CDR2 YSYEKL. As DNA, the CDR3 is TGCGCCAGCAGCCAAGAATTCATGAGCACTGAAGCTTTCTTT. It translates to CASSQEFMSTEAFF.

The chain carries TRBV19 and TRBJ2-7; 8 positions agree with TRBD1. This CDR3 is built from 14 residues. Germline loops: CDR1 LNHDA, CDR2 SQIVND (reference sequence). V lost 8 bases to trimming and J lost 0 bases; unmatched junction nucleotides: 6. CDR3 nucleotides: TGTGCCAGTCCCCGGGACAGGAGCTCCTACGAGCAGTACTTC. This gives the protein CASPRDRSSYEQYF.

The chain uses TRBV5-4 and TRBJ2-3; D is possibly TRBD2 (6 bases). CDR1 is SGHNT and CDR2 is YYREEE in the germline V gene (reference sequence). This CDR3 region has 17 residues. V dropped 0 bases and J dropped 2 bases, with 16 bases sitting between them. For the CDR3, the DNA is TGTGCCAGCAGCTTGGAGGATGGCGGGGTGCCCACAGATACGCAGTATTTT. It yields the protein CASSLEDGGVPTDTQYF.